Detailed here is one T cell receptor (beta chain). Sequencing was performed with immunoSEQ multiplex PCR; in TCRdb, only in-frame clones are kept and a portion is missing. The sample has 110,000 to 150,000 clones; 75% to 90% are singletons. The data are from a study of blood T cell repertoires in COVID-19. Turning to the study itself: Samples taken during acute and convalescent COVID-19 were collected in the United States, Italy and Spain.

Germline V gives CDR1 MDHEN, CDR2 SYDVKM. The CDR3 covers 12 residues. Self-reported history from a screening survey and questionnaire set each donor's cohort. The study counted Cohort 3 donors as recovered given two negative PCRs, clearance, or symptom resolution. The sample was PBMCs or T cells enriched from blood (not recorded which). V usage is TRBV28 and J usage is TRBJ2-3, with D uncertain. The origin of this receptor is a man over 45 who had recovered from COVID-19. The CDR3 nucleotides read TGTGCGCTTGCGATTAGCACAGATACGCAGTATTTT. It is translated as CALAISTDTQYF.